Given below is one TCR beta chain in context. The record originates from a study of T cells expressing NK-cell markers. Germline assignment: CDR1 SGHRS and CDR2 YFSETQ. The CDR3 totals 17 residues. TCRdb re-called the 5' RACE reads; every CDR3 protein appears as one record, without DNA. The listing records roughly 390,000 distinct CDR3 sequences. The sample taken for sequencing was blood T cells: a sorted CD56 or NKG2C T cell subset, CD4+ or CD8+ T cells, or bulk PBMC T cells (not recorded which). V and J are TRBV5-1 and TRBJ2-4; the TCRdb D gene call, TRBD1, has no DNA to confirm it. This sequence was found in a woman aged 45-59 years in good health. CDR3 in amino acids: CASSLGGTQQAKNIQYF.